The subject of this entry is one T cell receptor (beta chain). Its matching antigen is unknown. These data are taken from a study of T cell responses to AZD1222 COVID-19 vaccine. The CDR3 length is 14 residues. V was trimmed by 2 bases and J by 4 bases, leaving 12 bases between them. Per germline, CDR1 MDHEN and CDR2 SYDVKM. Overall study results and limits: After the peak T cell response, and only then, were repertoires sampled. Spike-specific TCR breadth and depth rose after two AZD1222 doses. Clonal diversity may have been underestimated, and the donors were mostly white British, with more females than males.

The assay was immunoSEQ multiplex PCR, and TCRdb's table has in-frame clones only and misses some. The sample shows around 83,000 clones, less than 95% of them seen only once. The chain combines TRBV28 with TRBJ2-7, with D possibly matching TRBD2 (6 bases). The receptor comes from an adult who received the AZD1222 COVID-19 vaccine. The specimen comprised peripheral blood, sampled 28 days after the second AZD1222 dose. Here the CDR3 DNA reads TGTGCCAGCAGTTTACCCGGGAGCCTTTACGAGCAGTACTTC. This sequence encodes CASSLPGSLYEQYF.